This TCR beta chain originates from a study of blood T cell repertoires in COVID-19. Across the whole study: From T cells, B-cell-depleted T cells, or PBMCs came the material, which was cDNA or gDNA.

Cohort 3 recovered donors had two negative PCRs, clearance, or symptom resolution. This CDR3 is 15 amino acids long. V lost 4 bases and J lost 6; bases outside the gene matches: 4. Germline V lookup: CDR1 SGDLS, CDR2 YYNGEE. The data were produced by immunoSEQ multiplex PCR, yet TCRdb's version contains in-frame clones alone and is incomplete. Among just over 350,000 clones listed, roughly 90% were seen once. The sample was PBMCs or T cells enriched from blood (not recorded which). This chain links TRBV9 with TRBJ2-1; 13 bases agree with TRBD2. The sequence was collected from a woman aged 25 to 39 who had recovered from COVID-19. Here the CDR3 reads CASSPTSGRANEQFF. CDR3 nucleotides: TGTGCCAGCAGCCCAACTAGCGGGAGGGCCAATGAGCAGTTCTTC. Full variable domain (remainder filled in from reference TRBV9 and TRBJ2-1): DSGVTQTPKHLITATGQRVTLRCSPRSGDLSVYWYQQSLDQGLQFLIQYYNGEERAKGNILERFSAQQFPDLHSELNLSSLELGDSALYFCASSPTSGRANEQFFGPGTRLTVL.